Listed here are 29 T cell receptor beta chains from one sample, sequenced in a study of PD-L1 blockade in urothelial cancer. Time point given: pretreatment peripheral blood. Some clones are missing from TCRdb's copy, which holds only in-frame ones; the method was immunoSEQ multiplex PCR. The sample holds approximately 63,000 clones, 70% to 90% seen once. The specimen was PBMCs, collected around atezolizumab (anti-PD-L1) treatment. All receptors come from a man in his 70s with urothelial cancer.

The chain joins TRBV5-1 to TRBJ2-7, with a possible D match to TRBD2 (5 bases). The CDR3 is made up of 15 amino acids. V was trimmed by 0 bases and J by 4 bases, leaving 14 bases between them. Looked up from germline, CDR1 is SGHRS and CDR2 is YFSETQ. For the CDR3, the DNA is TGCGCCAGCAGCTTGGACGGGGTAAACGTATACGAGCAGTACTTC. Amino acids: CASSLDGVNVYEQYF.

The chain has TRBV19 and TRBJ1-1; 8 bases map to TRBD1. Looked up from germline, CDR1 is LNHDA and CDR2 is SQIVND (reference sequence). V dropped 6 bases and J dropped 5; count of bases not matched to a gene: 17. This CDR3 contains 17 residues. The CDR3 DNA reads TGTGCCAGTAGCCAGCCCCCAGTCCAGGGGGCGCGGACTGAAGCTTTCTTT. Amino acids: CASSQPPVQGARTEAFF.

The CDR3 DNA reads as TGTGCCATCAGGGTGACAGGGCCGGGATCCGAGCAGTACTTC. This gives the protein CAIRVTGPGSEQYF. The chain recombines TRBV10-3 with TRBJ2-7, with 7 bases aligning to TRBD1. This CDR3 comprises 14 residues. Trimming removed 6 bases from V and 6 bases from J; junction bases left unmatched: 11. Germline CDR1 reads ENHRY; CDR2 reads SYGVKD.

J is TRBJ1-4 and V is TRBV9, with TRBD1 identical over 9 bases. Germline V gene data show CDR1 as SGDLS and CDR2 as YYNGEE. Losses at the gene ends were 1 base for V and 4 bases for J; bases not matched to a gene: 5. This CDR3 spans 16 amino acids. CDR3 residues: CASSVHSGQGNEKLFF. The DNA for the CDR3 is TGTGCCAGCAGCGTACACTCGGGACAGGGTAATGAAAAACTGTTTTTT.

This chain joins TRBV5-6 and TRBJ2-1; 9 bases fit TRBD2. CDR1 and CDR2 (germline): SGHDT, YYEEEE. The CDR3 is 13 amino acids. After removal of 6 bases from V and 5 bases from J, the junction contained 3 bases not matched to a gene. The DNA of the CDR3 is TGTGCCAGCATCCGACTAGCGGACAATGAGCAGTTCTTC. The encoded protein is CASIRLADNEQFF.

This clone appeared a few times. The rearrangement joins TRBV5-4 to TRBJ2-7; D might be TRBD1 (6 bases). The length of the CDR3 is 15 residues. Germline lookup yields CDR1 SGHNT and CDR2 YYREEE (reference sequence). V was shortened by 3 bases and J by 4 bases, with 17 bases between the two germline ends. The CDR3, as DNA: TGTGCCAGCAGCTCCTTGCTTACAGGGATATACGAGCAGTACTTC. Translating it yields CASSSLLTGIYEQYF.

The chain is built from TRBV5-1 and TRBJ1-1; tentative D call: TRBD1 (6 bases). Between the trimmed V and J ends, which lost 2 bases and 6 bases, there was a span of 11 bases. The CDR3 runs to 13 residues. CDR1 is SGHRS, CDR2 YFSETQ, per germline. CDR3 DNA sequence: TGCGCCAGCAGCTTAATCGCAGGGGCTGAAGCTTTCTTT. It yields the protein CASSLIAGAEAFF.

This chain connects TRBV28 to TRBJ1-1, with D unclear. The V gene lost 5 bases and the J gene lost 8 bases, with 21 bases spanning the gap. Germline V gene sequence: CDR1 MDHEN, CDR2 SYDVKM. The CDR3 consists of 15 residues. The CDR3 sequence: CASSISSPGREEAFF. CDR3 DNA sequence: TGTGCCAGCAGTATTTCCTCACCAGGACGGGAGGAAGCTTTCTTT.

In nucleotides, the CDR3 is TGTGCCAGTAGTATCGAGGGACTCACGAATCAGCCCCAGCATTTT. The encoded protein is CASSIEGLTNQPQHF. V and J are TRBV19 and TRBJ1-5; a possible D gene is TRBD1 (5 bases). The CDR3 covers 15 residues. V was shortened by 3 bases and J by 4 bases, with 13 bases between the two germline ends. Germline V lookup: CDR1 LNHDA, CDR2 SQIVND (reference sequence).

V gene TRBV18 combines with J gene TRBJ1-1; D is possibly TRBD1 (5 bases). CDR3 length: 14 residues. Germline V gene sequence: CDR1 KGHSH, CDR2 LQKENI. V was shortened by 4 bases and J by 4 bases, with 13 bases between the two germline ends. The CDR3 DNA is TGTGCCAGCTCACGCAAGTGGGGACTCACTGAAGCTTTCTTT. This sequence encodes CASSRKWGLTEAFF.

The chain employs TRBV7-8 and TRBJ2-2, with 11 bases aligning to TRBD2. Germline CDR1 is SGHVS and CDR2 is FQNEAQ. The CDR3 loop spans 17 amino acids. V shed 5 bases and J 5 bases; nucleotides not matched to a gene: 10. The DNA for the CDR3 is TGTGCCAGCAGCGTAAAACTAGCGGGAGTACGTACCGGGGAGCTGTTTTTT. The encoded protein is CASSVKLAGVRTGELFF.

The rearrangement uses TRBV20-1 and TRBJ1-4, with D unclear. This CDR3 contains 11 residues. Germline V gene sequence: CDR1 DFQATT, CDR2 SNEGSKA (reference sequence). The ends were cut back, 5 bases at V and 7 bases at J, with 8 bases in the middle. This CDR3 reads CSAHLSEKLFF. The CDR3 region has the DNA TGCAGTGCTCACCTTAGTGAAAAACTGTTTTTT.

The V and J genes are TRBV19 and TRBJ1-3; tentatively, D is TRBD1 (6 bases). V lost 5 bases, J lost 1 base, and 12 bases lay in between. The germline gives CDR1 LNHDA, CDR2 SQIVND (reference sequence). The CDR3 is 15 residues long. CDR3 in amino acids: CASSASGESGNTIYF. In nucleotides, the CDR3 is TGTGCCAGTAGTGCCTCAGGGGAATCTGGAAACACCATATATTTT.

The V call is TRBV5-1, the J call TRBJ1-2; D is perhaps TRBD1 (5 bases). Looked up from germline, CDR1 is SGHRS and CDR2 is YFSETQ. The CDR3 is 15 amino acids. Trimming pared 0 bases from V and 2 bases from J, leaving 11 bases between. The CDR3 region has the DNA TGCGCCAGCAGCTTGGTGGCAGGGTCCAACTATGGCTACACCTTC. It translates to CASSLVAGSNYGYTF.

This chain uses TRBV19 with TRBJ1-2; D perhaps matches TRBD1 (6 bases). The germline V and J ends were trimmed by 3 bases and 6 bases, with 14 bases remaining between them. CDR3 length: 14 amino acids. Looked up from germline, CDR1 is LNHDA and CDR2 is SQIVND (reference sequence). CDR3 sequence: CASSILGADNGYTF. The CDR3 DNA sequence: TGTGCCAGTAGTATTCTGGGGGCGGATAATGGCTACACCTTC.

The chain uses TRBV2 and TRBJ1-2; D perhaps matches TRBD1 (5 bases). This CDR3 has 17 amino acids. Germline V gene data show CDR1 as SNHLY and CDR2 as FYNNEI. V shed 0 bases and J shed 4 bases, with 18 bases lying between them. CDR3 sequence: CASSEALRTRTPYGYTF. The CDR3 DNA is TGTGCCAGCAGTGAAGCGCTTCGAACCAGGACACCCTATGGCTACACCTTC.

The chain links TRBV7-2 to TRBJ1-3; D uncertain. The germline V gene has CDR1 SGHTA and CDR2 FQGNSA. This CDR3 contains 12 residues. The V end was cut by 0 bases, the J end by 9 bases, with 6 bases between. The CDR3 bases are TGTGCCAGCAGCTTAGCGGCGGGCACCATATATTTT. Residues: CASSLAAGTIYF.

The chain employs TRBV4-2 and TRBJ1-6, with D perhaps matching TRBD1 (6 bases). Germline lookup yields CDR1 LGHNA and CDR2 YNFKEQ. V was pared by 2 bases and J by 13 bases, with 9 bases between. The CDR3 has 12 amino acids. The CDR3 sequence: CASSQQGTPLHF. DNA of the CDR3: TGTGCCAGCAGCCAACAGGGGACCCCCCTCCACTTT.

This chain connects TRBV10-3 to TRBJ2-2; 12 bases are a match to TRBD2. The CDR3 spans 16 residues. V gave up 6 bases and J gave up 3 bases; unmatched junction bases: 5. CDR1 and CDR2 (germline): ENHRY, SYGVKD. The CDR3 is CAISVTSGSHTGELFF. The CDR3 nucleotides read TGTGCCATCAGCGTGACTAGCGGGAGTCACACCGGGGAGCTGTTTTTT.

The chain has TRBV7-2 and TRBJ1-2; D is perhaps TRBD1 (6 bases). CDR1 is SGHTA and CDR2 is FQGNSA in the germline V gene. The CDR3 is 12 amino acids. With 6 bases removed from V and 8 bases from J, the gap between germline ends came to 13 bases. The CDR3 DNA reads TGTGCCAGCAGTATCAGGGACACCGGCTACACCTTC. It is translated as CASSIRDTGYTF.

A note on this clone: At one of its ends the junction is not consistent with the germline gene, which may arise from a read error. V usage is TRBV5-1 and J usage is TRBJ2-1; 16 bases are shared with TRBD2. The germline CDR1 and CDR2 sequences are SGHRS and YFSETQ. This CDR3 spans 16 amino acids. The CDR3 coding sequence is TGCGTCAGCAGCCCATCGGGACTAGCGGGAGGGAATGAGCAGTTCTTC. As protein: CVSSPSGLAGGNEQFF.

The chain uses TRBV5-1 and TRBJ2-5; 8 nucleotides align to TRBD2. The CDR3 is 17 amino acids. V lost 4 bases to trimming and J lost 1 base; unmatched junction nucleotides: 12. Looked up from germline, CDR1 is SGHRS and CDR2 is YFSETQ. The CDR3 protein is CASSPSGAGGLQETQYF. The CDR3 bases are TGCGCCAGCAGCCCTTCCGGTGCGGGAGGCCTCCAAGAGACCCAGTACTTC.

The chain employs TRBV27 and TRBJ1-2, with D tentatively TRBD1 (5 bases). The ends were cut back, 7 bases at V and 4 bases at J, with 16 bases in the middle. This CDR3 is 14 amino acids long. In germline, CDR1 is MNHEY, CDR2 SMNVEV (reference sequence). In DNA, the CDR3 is TGTGCCAGCAAACTATCGGGGGGAGGCTATGGCTACACCTTC. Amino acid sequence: CASKLSGGGYGYTF.

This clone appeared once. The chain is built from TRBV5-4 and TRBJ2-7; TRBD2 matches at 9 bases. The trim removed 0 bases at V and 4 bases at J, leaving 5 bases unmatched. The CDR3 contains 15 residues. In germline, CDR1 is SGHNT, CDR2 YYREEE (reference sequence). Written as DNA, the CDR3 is TGTGCCAGCAGCTTGGGGGCGGGAGGGCCGTACGAGCAGTACTTC. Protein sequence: CASSLGAGGPYEQYF.

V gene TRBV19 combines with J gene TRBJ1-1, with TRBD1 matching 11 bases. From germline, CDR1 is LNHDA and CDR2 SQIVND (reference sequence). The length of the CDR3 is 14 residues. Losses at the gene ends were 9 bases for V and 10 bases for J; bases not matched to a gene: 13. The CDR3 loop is CASTIRTGGSGAFF. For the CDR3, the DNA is TGTGCCAGCACAATCCGGACAGGGGGCTCAGGAGCTTTCTTT.

The CDR3: CASSPNRDRDAFF. The CDR3 DNA reads as TGTGCCAGCAGCCCTAACCGGGACAGGGATGCTTTCTTT. The V gene is TRBV7-3, the J gene TRBJ1-1; TRBD1 agrees at 9 bases. V lost 5 bases and J lost 11; bases outside the gene matches: 9. Germline V gene data show CDR1 as SGHTA and CDR2 as FQGTGA. The CDR3 has 13 residues.

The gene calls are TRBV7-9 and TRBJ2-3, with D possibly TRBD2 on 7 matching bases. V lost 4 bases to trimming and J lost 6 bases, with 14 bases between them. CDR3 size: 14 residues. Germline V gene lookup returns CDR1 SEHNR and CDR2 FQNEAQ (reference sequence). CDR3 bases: TGTGCCAGCAGCTCCTCACAGGGAGGGGATACGCAGTATTTT. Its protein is CASSSSQGGDTQYF. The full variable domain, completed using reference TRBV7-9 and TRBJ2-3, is DTGVSQNPRHKITKRGQNVTFRCDPISEHNRLYWYRQTLGQGPEFLTYFQNEAQLEKSRLLSDRFSAERPKGSFSTLEIQRTEQGDSAMYLCASSSSQGGDTQYFGPGTRLTVL.

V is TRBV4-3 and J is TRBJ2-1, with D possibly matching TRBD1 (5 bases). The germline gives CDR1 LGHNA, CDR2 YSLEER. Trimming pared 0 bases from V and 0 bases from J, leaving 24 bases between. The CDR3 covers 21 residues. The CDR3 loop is CASSQEPSPFQGYSSYNEQFF. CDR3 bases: TGCGCCAGCAGCCAAGAGCCTTCGCCCTTTCAGGGCTATAGCTCCTACAATGAGCAGTTCTTC.

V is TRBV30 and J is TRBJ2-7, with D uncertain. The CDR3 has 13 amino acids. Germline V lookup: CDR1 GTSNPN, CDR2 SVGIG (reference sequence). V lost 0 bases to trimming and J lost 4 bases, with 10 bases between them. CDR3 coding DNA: TGTGCCTGGAGTGTAATGAGATATTACGAGCAGTACTTC. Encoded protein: CAWSVMRYYEQYF.